One sample yielded the 6 T cell receptor beta chains listed below, sequenced in a study of blood T cell repertoires in COVID-19 (dated by TCRdb to about 2020). The library was made by the immunoSEQ multiplex PCR assay. TCRdb holds this immuneACCESS table with in-frame rearrangements only. Some clones are missing; in checked studies, unresolved V genes explain under half, and the rest has no known cause. Within this sample are roughly 200,000 clones, with approximately 80% of them counted one time only. Around 25% of the sample belongs to the ten largest clones. What was sequenced was peripheral blood. These receptors were collected from a man in his forties with acute or convalescent COVID-19.

This clone was recorded once. The chain couples TRBV11-2 to TRBJ1-2; no reliable D call. The V gene lost 4 bases and the J gene lost 11 bases, with 11 bases spanning the gap. The CDR3 contains 11 residues. Germline CDR1 SGHAT, CDR2 FQNNGV. CDR3 loop: CASSSKGGYTF. DNA of the CDR3: TGTGCCAGCAGCTCCAAGGGAGGGTACACCTTC.

This chain uses TRBV14 with TRBJ2-2; the match to TRBD1 covers 9 bases. CDR3 length: 17 amino acids. V gave up 2 bases and J gave up 5 bases; unmatched junction bases: 9. Germline V gene data show CDR1 as SGHDN and CDR2 as FVKESK. The DNA for the CDR3 is TGTGCCAGCAGCCAACGCCCGGGACAGGGATTTACCGGGGAGCTGTTTTTT. Residues: CASSQRPGQGFTGELFF.

This clone showed up just a few times. Its ends do not fully match the called genes, so a read error is possible. The chain couples TRBV11-2 to TRBJ2-5; D is unclear. This CDR3 spans 13 amino acids. In germline, CDR1 is SGHAT, CDR2 FQNNGV. CDR3 coding DNA: TGTGCCAGCAGCTTAGGCGGATCAGAGGCCCAGTACTTC. Amino acids: CASSLGGSEAQYF. Combining the CDR3 with reference TRBV11-2 and TRBJ2-5 gives the whole variable domain EAGVAQSPRYKIIEKRQSVAFWCNPISGHATLYWYQQILGQGPKLLIQFQNNGVVDDSQLPKDRFSAERLKGVDSTLKIQPAKLEDSAVYLCASSLGGSEAQYFGPGTRLLVL.

In this sample, this clone turned up once. J is TRBJ2-3 and V is TRBV4-1, with TRBD2 as a possible D gene (6 bases). This CDR3 is built from 19 residues. Trimming removed 1 base from V and 2 bases from J, with 22 bases in between. Germline assignment: CDR1 MGHRA and CDR2 YSYEKL. CDR3: CASSQGGAVAGGATDTQYF. In DNA, the CDR3 is TGCGCCAGCAGCCAAGGTGGTGCTGTTGCGGGCGGGGCCACAGATACGCAGTATTTT.

The chain links TRBV5-1 to TRBJ2-3; 10 bases agree with TRBD2. Trimming at V came to 2 bases and at J to 3 bases, leaving 6 bases not matched to a gene. The germline CDR1 and CDR2 sequences are SGHRS and YFSETQ. The CDR3 extends over 16 amino acids. The CDR3 here is CASSFIAGGGTDTQYF. CDR3 nucleotides: TGCGCCAGCAGCTTTATAGCGGGAGGCGGGACAGATACGCAGTATTTT. The variable domain in full, completed from reference TRBV5-1 and TRBJ2-3, reads KAGVTQTPRYLIKTRGQQVTLSCSPISGHRSVSWYQQTPGQGLQFLFEYFSETQRNKGNFPGRFSGRQFSNSRSEMNVSTLELGDSALYLCASSFIAGGGTDTQYFGPGTRLTVL.

The rearrangement joins TRBV5-1 to TRBJ1-2; possibly TRBD1 for D (5 bases). Per the germline V gene, CDR1 is SGHRS and CDR2 is YFSETQ. This CDR3 is built from 15 residues. V lost 4 bases to trimming and J lost 1 base, with 14 bases between them. CDR3 sequence (DNA): TGCGCCAGCAGCATGGACACCAATTTTAACTATGGCTACACCTTC. Protein sequence: CASSMDTNFNYGYTF.